This TCR gamma chain was observed in a study of gamma-delta chains in newborns, infants, children (dated by TCRdb to the late 2010s). Notes on the research overall: According to the study title, microbial exposure causes polyclonal expansion of innate gammadelta T cells right after birth. Right after human newborns were born, the researchers looked at the way microbial exposure shaped their populations of innate gammadelta T cells.

About this clone itself: There is no known antigen for this receptor. No qualities accompany the bases; no much larger clone lies one base away.

The instrument was an Illumina MiSeq. In TCRdb, clones were called once more from the public reads by CATT, and rows of identical DNA were later combined. Here the sample has around 2,700 gamma-chain clones; under 55% occur a single time. Around 4.5% of the sample is taken by the ten largest. Sequenced input: blood. This TCR was sampled from a child who was a newborn, infant or young child, either healthy, febrile or measles-vaccinated (not recorded which).

This receptor has the CDR3 CATWDGFYYKKLF. The DNA sequence reads TGTGCCACCTGGGACGGATTTTATTATAAGAAACTCTTT. In this chain, TRGV3 is recombined with TRGJ1 or TRGJ2. The CDR3 starts with the cysteine, ends with the phenylalanine, and has 13 residues. Solely the CDR3 DNA is kept, with 39 bases framed from the first base. The germline V gene (reference sequence) provides CDR1 VTNTFY and CDR2 YDVSTARD. V is pruned by 3 bases and J by 3 bases, leaving 5 bases of the junction without a gene match.